The 6 T cell receptor beta chains below all came from one sample that was sequenced in a study of T cells in localized non-small cell lung cancer. TCRdb keeps only in-frame clones here, not all; method: immunoSEQ multiplex PCR. The sample has approximately 8,300 clones; just under 90% are singletons. The specimen comprised peripheral blood, sampled before any cancer treatment. These receptor sequences come from a female donor at least 60 years old with stage II squamous cell lung carcinoma.

This rearrangement joins TRBV6-1 to TRBJ2-7; the match to TRBD2 covers 12 bases. V trimming: 5 bases; J trimming: 7 bases; junction bases outside the gene matches: 9. Germline V gene data show CDR1 as MNHNS and CDR2 as SASEGT. This CDR3 region has 15 residues. The CDR3: CASSSRLAGDGEQYF. The CDR3 DNA sequence: TGTGCCAGCAGTAGCCGACTAGCGGGAGATGGGGAGCAGTACTTC.

The chain combines TRBV20-1 with TRBJ1-1; 7 bases are a match to TRBD1. The V gene's germline CDR1 is DFQATT and CDR2 SNEGSKA (reference sequence). The CDR3 contains 11 residues. V was clipped by 5 bases and J by 5 bases; unmatched bases: 2. Written as DNA, the CDR3 is TGCAGTGCTCCAGGGGGGACTGAAGCTTTCTTT. Amino acids: CSAPGGTEAFF.

This rearrangement joins TRBV2 to TRBJ1-2; D ambiguous. V lost 3 bases, J lost 2 bases, and 1 base lay in between. Germline lookup yields CDR1 SNHLY and CDR2 FYNNEI. CDR3 length: 11 residues. CDR3 bases: TGTGCCAGCAGTGACAACTATGGCTACACCTTC. This translates into CASSDNYGYTF. The complete variable domain, with remaining parts taken from reference TRBV2 and TRBJ1-2, reads EPEVTQTPSHQVTQMGQEVILRCVPISNHLYFYWYRQILGQKVEFLVSFYNNEISEKSEIFDDQFSVERPDGSNFTLKIRSTKLEDSAMYFCASSDNYGYTFGSGTRLTVV.

This clone has only a few counts. The rearrangement links TRBV4-1 to TRBJ2-7; 12 nucleotides match TRBD1. The CDR3 extends over 15 amino acids. Germline trimming cut 1 base from V and 6 bases from J; bases unmatched to any gene: 4. CDR1 and CDR2 (germline): MGHRA, YSYEKL. The CDR3 DNA sequence: TGCGCCAGCAGCCAAGTAACGGGACAGGGGGCCGAGCAGTACTTC. It yields the protein CASSQVTGQGAEQYF.

The V and J genes are TRBV5-1 and TRBJ1-5; D call uncertain. The V end was cut by 4 bases, the J end by 1 base, with 6 bases between. The germline CDR1 and CDR2 sequences are SGHRS and YFSETQ. CDR3 size: 13 residues. The CDR3 DNA reads as TGCGCCAGCAGCCAAACGAGCAATCAGCCCCAGCATTTT. Translation: CASSQTSNQPQHF.

The chain joins TRBV27 to TRBJ2-1, with TRBD2 matching over 11 bases. The CDR3 has 16 amino acids. CDR1 MNHEY and CDR2 SMNVEV come from the germline V gene (reference sequence). The junction had 10 bases not matched to a gene; V was cut back by 5 bases and J by 7 bases. DNA for the CDR3: TGTGCCAGCAGTGGAACTAGCGGGGGAAAACGTAATGAGCAGTTCTTC. This translates into CASSGTSGGKRNEQFF.